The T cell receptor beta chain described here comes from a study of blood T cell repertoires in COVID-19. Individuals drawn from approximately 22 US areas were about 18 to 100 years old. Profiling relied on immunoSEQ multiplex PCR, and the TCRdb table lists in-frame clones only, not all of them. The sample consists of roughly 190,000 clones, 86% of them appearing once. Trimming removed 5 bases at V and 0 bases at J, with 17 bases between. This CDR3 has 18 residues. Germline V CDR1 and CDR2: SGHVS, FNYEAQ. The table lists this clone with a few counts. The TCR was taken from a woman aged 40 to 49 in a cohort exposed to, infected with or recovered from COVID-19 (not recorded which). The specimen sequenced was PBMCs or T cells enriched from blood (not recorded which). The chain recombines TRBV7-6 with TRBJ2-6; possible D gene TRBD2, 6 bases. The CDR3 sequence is CASSQYGTWNSGANVLTF. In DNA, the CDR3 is TGTGCCAGCAGCCAATATGGGACTTGGAACTCTGGGGCCAACGTCCTGACTTTC.